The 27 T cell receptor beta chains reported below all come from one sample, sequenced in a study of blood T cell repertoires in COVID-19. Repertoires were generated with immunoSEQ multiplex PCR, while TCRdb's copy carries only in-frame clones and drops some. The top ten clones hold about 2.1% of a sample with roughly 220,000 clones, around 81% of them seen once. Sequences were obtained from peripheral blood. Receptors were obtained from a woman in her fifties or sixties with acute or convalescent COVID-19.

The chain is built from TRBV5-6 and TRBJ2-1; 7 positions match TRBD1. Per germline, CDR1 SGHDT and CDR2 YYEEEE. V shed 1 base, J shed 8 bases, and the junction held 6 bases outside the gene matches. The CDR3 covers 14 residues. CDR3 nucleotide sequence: TGTGCCAGCAGCTTGCCAGGGGGTCCATATGAGCAGTTCTTC. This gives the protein CASSLPGGPYEQFF.

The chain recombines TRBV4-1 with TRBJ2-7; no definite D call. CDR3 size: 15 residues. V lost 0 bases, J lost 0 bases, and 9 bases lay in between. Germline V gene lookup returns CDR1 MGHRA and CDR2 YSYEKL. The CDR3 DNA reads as TGCGCCAGCAGCCAAGAGTCAGGATTCTCCTACGAGCAGTACTTC. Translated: CASSQESGFSYEQYF.

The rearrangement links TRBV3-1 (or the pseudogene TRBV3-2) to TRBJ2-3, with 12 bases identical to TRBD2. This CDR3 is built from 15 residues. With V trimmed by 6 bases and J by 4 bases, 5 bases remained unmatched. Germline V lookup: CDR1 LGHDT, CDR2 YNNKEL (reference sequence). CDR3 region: CASSTLAGGSDTQYF. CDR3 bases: TGTGCCAGCAGTACACTAGCGGGGGGTTCAGATACGCAGTATTTT.

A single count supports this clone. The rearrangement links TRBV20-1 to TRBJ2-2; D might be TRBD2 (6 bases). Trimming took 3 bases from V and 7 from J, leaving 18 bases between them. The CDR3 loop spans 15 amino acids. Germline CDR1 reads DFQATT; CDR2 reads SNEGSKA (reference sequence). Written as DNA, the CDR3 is TGCAGTGCTAGTAGACTAGGACGATGGGACGGGGAGCTGTTTTTT. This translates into CSASRLGRWDGELFF.

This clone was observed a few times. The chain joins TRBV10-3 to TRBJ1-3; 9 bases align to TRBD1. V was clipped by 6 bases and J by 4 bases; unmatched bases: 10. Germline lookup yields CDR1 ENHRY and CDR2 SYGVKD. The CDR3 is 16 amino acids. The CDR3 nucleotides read TGTGCCATCAGGGGAGATGGGGACAGGGCAGGAAACACCATATATTTT. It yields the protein CAIRGDGDRAGNTIYF.

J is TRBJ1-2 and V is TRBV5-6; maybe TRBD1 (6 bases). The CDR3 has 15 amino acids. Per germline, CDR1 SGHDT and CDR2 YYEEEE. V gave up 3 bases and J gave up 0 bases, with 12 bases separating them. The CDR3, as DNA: TGTGCCAGCAGCTCGTTCAGGGGAGCTAACTATGGCTACACCTTC. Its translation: CASSSFRGANYGYTF.

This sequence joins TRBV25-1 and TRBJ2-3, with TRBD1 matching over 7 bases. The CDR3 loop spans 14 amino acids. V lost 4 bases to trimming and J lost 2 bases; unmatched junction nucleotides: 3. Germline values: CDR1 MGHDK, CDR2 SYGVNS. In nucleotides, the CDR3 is TGTGCCAGCAGTGCGGGACAGCCCACAGATACGCAGTATTTT. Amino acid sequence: CASSAGQPTDTQYF.

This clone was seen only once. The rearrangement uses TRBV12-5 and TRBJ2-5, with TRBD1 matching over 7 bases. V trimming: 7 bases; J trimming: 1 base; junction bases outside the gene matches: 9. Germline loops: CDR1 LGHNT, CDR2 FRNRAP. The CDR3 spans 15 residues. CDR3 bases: TGTGCTAGTGCTTCGTTAGGGGGCCCCCAAGAGACCCAGTACTTC. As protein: CASASLGGPQETQYF. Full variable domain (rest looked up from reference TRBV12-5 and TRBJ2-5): DARVTQTPRHKVTEMGQEVTMRCQPILGHNTVFWYRQTMMQGLELLAYFRNRAPLDDSGMPKDRFSAEMPDATLATLKIQPSEPRDSAVYFCASASLGGPQETQYFGPGTRLLVL.

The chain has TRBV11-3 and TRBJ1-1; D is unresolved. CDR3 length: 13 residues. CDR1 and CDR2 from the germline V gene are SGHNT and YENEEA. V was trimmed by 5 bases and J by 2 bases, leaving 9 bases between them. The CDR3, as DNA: TGTGCCAGCAGCAGGGAGGGTAACACTGAAGCTTTCTTT. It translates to CASSREGNTEAFF.

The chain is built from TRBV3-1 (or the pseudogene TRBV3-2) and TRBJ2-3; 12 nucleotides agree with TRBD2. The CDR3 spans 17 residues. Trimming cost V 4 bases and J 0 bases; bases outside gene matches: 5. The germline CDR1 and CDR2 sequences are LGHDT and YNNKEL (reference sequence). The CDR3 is CASSPWTSGISTDTQYF. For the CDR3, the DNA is TGTGCCAGCAGCCCCTGGACTAGCGGGATTAGCACAGATACGCAGTATTTT.

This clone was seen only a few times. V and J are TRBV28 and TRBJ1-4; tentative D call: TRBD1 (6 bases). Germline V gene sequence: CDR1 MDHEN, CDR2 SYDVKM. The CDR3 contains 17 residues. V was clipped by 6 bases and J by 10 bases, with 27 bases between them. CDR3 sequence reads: CASRSTQGNNYFGKLFF. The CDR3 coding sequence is TGTGCCAGCAGATCAACCCAGGGGAACAACTACTTTGGAAAACTGTTTTTT.

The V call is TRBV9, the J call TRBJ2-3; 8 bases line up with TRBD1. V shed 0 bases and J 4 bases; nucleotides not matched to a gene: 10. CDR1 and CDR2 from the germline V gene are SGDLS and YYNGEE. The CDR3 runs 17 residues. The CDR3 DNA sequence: TGTGCCAGCAGCGTAGGGGTTAGACAGGGGATCGCAGATACGCAGTATTTT. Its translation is CASSVGVRQGIADTQYF.

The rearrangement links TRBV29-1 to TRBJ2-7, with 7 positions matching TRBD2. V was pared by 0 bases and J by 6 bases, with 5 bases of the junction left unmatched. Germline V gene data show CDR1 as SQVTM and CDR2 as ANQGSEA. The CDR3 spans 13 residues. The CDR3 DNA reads TGCAGCGTTGAAGAGGGCGGGGGTGCCGAGCAGTACTTC. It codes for CSVEEGGGAEQYF.

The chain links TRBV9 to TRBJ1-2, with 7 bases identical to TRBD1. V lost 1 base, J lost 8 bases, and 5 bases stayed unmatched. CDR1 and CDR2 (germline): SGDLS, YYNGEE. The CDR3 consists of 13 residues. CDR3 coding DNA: TGTGCCAGCAGCGTATACTACAGGGGCGGCTACACCTTC. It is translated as CASSVYYRGGYTF.

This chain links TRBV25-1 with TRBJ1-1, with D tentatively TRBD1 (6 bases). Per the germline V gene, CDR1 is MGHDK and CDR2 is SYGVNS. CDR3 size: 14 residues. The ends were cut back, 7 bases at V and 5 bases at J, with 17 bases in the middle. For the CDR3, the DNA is TGTGCCAGCACGGATTCCGACAGGACGACTGAAGCTTTCTTT. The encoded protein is CASTDSDRTTEAFF.

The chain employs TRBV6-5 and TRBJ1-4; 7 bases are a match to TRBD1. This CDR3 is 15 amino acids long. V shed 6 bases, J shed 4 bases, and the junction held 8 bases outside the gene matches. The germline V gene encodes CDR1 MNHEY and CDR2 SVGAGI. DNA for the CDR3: TGTGCCAGCAGCGTTCCGGACAGGCTTAATGAAAAACTGTTTTTT. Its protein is CASSVPDRLNEKLFF.

CDR3 loop: CASSESGLIYEQYF. CDR3 DNA: TGCGCCAGCAGTGAGTCGGGGCTGATCTACGAGCAGTACTTC. The chain recombines TRBV10-2 with TRBJ2-7; tentative D call: TRBD1 (5 bases). Germline V lookup: CDR1 WSHSY, CDR2 SAAADI. This CDR3 has 14 residues. Trimming took off 0 bases at V and 3 bases at J, with 9 bases between the two ends.

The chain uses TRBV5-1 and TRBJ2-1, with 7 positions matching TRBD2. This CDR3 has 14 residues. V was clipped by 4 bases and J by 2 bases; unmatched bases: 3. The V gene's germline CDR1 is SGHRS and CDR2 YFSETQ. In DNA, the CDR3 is TGCGCCAGCAGCAATGGGGGGGCCTACAATGAGCAGTTCTTC. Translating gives CASSNGGAYNEQFF.

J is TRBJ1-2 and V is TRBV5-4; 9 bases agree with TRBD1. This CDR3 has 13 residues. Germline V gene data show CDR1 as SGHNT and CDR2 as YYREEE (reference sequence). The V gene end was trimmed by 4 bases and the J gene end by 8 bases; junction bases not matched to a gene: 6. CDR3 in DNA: TGTGCCAGCAGCCTTACAGGGACAGGGGGCTACACCTTC. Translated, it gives CASSLTGTGGYTF.

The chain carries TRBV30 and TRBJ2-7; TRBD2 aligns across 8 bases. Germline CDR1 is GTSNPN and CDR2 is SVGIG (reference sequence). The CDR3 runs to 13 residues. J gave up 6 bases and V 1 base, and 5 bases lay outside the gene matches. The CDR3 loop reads CAWSEGLAIEQYF. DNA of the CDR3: TGTGCCTGGAGTGAAGGACTAGCAATCGAGCAGTACTTC.

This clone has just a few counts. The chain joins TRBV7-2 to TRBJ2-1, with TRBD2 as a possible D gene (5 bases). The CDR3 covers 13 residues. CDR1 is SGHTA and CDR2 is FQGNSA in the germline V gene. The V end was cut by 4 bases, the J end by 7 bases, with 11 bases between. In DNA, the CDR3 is TGTGCCAGCAGCTCGGGTAGAGGGAATGAGCAGTTCTTC. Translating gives CASSSGRGNEQFF.

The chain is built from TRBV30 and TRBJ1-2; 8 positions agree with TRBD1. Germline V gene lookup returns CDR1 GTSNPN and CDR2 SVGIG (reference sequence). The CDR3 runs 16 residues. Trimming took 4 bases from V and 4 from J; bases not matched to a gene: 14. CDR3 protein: CAWIRGGQGMSYGYTF. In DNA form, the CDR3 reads TGTGCCTGGATCCGAGGAGGACAGGGAATGAGCTATGGCTACACCTTC.

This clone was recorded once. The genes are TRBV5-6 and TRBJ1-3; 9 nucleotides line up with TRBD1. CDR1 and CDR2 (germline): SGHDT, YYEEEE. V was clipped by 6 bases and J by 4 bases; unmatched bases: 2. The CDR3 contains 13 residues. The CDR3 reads CASTGQGGNTIYF. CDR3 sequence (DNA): TGTGCCAGCACTGGACAGGGGGGAAACACCATATATTTT.

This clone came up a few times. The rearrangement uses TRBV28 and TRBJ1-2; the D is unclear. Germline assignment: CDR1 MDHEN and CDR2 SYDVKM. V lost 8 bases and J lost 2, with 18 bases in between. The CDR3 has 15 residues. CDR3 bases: TGTGCCAGCTTCCCGTCCCCAGGAATGAACTATGGCTACACCTTC. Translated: CASFPSPGMNYGYTF.

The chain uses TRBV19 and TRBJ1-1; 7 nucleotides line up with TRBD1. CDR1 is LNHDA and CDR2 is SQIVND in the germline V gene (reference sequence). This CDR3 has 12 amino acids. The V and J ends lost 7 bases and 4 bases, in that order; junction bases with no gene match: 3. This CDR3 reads CASNAGGTEAFF. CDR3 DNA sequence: TGTGCCAGTAACGCAGGGGGCACTGAAGCTTTCTTT.

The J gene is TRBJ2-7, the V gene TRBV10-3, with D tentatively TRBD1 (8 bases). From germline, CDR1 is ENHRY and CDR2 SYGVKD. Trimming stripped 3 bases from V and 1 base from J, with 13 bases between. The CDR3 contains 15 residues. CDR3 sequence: CAISEAGQVSYEQYF. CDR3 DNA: TGTGCCATCAGTGAAGCGGGACAGGTATCCTACGAGCAGTACTTC.

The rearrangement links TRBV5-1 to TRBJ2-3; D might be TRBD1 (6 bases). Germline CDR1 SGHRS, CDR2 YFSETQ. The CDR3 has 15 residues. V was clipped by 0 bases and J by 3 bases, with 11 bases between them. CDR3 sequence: CASSLVGAQTDTQYF. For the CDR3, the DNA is TGCGCCAGCAGCTTGGTGGGGGCGCAAACAGATACGCAGTATTTT.